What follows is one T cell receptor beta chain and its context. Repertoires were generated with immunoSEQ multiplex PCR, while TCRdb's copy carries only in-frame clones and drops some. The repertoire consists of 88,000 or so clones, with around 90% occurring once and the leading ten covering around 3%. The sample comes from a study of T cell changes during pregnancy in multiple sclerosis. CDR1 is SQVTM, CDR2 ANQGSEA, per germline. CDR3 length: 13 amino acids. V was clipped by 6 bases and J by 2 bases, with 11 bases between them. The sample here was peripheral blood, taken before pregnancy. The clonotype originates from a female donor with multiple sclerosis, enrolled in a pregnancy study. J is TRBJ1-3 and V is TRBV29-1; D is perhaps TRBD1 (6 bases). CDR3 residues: CSVRRGAGNTIYF. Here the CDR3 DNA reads TGCAGCGTGCGCAGGGGAGCTGGAAACACCATATATTTT.